These 10 T cell receptor beta chains share one sample of origin, sequenced in a study of blood T cell repertoires in COVID-19. Only in-frame clones appear in the TCRdb table, and some are missing; sequencing was by immunoSEQ multiplex PCR. The sample contains approximately 350,000 clones, 75% to 90% of which appear only once. The sample consisted of PBMCs or T cells enriched from blood (not recorded which). These TCRs come from a man between 18 and 35 years old who had recovered from COVID-19.

This rearrangement joins TRBV6-5 to TRBJ2-7; the D gene is possibly TRBD1 (7 bases). CDR1 is MNHEY and CDR2 is SVGAGI in the germline V gene. The V gene lost 4 bases and the J gene lost 4 bases, with 17 bases spanning the gap. The CDR3 runs 15 residues. The CDR3 DNA follows: TGTGCCAGCAGTTCCTACGCACAGGGGAGGTACGAGCAGTACTTC. Encoded protein: CASSSYAQGRYEQYF.

The chain is built from TRBV27 and TRBJ1-1, with D possibly matching TRBD1 (5 bases). Between the trimmed V and J ends, which lost 2 bases and 7 bases, there was a span of 11 bases. This CDR3 has 13 amino acids. The V gene's germline CDR1 is MNHEY and CDR2 SMNVEV (reference sequence). The CDR3 bases are TGTGCCAGCAGTTTACGGGGGTGGGGTGAAGCTTTCTTT. It encodes CASSLRGWGEAFF.

The chain carries TRBV28 and TRBJ2-7; maybe TRBD2 (5 bases). This CDR3 is 15 amino acids long. V was clipped by 4 bases and J by 3 bases, with 16 bases between them. Germline values: CDR1 MDHEN, CDR2 SYDVKM. The CDR3 reads CASSSPVSGDYEQYF. CDR3 nucleotides: TGTGCCAGCAGTTCCCCCGTCAGCGGAGACTACGAGCAGTACTTC.

The rearrangement uses TRBV23-1 and TRBJ1-1; TRBD1 aligns across 12 bases. TRBV23-1 is assigned to the ORF class and has an uncertain function. The CDR3 spans 18 residues. The ends lost 6 bases at V and 1 base at J; junction bases unmatched: 12. In DNA, the CDR3 is TGCGCCAGCAGAATGCATGGGGACAGGGGGCAAACGAACACTGAAGCTTTCTTT. Amino acid sequence: CASRMHGDRGQTNTEAFF.

This sequence joins TRBV7-6 and TRBJ2-3; D is unresolved. This CDR3 comprises 13 residues. V was cut by 2 bases and J by 2 bases, with 5 bases left in between. Looked up from germline, CDR1 is SGHVS and CDR2 is FNYEAQ. CDR3 nucleotide sequence: TGTGCCAGCAGCTTAAGCGCCACAGATACGCAGTATTTT. Its translation: CASSLSATDTQYF.

The chain has TRBV7-3 and TRBJ2-2, with TRBD2 as a possible D gene (6 bases). This CDR3 is 13 amino acids long. Germline CDR1 is SGHTA and CDR2 is FQGTGA. V lost 3 bases to trimming and J lost 7 bases, with 9 bases between them. CDR3 residues: CASSLRDVGELFF. In DNA, the CDR3 is TGTGCCAGCAGCTTGCGGGATGTCGGGGAGCTGTTTTTT.

The chain links TRBV5-1 to TRBJ2-1; 7 bases map to TRBD2. The CDR3 has 14 amino acids. Germline V gene sequence: CDR1 SGHRS, CDR2 YFSETQ. V shed 9 bases, J shed 5 bases, and the junction held 11 bases outside the gene matches. The CDR3, as DNA: TGCGCCAACCTCCTTAGCGGGCCCGACAATGAGCAGTTCTTC. As protein: CANLLSGPDNEQFF. The variable domain in full, with the rest retrieved from reference TRBV5-1 and TRBJ2-1, is KAGVTQTPRYLIKTRGQQVTLSCSPISGHRSVSWYQQTPGQGLQFLFEYFSETQRNKGNFPGRFSGRQFSNSRSEMNVSTLELGDSALYLCANLLSGPDNEQFFGPGTRLTVL.

The chain links TRBV4-2 to TRBJ2-6; the D is unclear. The ends were cut back, 0 bases at V and 0 bases at J, with 6 bases in the middle. The CDR3 spans 16 residues. Germline CDR1 and CDR2: LGHNA and YNFKEQ. The CDR3 loop is CASSQDRNSGANVLTF. The CDR3 coding sequence is TGTGCCAGCAGCCAAGACAGGAACTCTGGGGCCAACGTCCTGACTTTC.

V usage is TRBV2 and J usage is TRBJ1-2; D might be TRBD1 (6 bases). Per germline, CDR1 SNHLY and CDR2 FYNNEI. V lost 5 bases to trimming and J lost 5 bases, with 12 bases between them. The CDR3 length is 13 residues. CDR3 residues: CASSNRVGYGYTF. In DNA form, the CDR3 reads TGTGCCAGCAGTAACAGGGTCGGGTATGGCTACACCTTC.

The chain has TRBV29-1 and TRBJ1-6, with 8 bases identical to TRBD1. Germline V CDR1 and CDR2: SQVTM, ANQGSEA. V lost 5 bases and J lost 7; bases outside the gene matches: 4. CDR3 length: 13 amino acids. In nucleotides, the CDR3 is TGCAGCGTTCAGACAGGGGTAAATTCACCCCTCCACTTT. Amino acids: CSVQTGVNSPLHF.